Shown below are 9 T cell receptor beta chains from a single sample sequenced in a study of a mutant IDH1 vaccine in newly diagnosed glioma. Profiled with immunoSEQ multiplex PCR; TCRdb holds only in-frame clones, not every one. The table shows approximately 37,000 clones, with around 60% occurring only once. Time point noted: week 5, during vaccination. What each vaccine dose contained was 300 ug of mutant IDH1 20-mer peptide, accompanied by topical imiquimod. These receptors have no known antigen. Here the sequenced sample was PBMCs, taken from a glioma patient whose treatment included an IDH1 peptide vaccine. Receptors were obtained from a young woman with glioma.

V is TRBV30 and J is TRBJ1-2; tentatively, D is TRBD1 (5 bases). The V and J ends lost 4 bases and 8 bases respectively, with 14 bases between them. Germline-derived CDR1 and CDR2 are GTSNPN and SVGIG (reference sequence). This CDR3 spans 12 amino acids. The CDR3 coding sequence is TGTGCCTGGACCGGGGCCTTTCCGGGCTACACCTTC. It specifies CAWTGAFPGYTF.

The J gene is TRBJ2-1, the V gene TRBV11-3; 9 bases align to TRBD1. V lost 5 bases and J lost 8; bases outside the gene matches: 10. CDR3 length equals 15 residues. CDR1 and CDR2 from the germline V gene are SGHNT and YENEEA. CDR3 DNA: TGTGCCAGCAGCCCTATGGGACAGGGAGGGTATGAGCAGTTCTTC. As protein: CASSPMGQGGYEQFF.

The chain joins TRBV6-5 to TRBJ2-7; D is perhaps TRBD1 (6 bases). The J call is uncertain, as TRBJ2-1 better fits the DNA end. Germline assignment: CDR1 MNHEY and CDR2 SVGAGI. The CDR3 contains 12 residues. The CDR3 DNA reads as TGTGCCAGCAGTCAGGGGTACAATGAGCAGTTCTTC. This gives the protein CASSQGYNEQFF.

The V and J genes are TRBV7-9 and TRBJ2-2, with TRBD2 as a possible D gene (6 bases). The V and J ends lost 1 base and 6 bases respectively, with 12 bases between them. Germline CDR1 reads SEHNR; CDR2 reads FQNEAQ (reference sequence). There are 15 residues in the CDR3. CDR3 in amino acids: CASSLVSGVPGELFF. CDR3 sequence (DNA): TGTGCCAGCAGCTTAGTATCGGGGGTTCCCGGGGAGCTGTTTTTT.

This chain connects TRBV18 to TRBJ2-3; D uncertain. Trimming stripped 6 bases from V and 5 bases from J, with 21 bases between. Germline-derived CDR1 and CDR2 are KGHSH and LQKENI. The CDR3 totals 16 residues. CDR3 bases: TGTGCCAGCTCCCCAAGGACCGGTCCCGTCGGAGATACGCAGTATTTT. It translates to CASSPRTGPVGDTQYF.

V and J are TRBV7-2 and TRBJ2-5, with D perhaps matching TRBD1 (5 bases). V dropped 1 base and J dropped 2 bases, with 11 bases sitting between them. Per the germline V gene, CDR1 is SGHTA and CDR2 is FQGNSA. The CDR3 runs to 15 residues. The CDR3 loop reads CASSLVAGLQETQYF. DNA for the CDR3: TGTGCCAGCAGCTTAGTGGCAGGGCTTCAAGAGACCCAGTACTTC.

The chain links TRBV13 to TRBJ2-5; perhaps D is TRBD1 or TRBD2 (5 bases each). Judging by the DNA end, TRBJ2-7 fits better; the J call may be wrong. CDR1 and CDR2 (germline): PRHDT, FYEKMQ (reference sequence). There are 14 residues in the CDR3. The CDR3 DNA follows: TGTGCCAGCAGCCCAAGGGACGACTCCTACGAGCAGTACTTC. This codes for CASSPRDDSYEQYF.

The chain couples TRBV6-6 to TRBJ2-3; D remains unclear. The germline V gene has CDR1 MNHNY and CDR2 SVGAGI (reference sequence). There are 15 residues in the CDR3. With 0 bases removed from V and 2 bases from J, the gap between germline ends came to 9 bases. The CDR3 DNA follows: TGTGCCAGCAGTTACTCCTTATACCTCACAGATACGCAGTATTTT. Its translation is CASSYSLYLTDTQYF.

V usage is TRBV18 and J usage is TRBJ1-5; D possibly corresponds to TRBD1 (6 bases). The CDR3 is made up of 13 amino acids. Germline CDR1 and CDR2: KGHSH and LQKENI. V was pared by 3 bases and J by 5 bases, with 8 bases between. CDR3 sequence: CASSPSGDQPQHF. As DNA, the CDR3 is TGTGCCAGCTCACCTTCAGGGGATCAGCCCCAGCATTTT.